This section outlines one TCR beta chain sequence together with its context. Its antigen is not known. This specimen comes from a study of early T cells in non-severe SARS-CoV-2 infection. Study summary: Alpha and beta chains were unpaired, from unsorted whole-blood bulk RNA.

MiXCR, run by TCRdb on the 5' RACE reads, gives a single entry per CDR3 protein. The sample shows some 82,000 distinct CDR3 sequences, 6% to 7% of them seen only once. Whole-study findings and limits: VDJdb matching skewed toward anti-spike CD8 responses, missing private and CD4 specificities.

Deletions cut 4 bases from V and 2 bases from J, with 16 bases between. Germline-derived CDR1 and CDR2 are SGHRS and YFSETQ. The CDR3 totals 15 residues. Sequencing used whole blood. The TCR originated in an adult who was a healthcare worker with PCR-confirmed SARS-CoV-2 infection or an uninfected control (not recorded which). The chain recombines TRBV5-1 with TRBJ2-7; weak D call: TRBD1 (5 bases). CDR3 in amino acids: CASSPHYRTPYEQYF. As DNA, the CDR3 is TGCGCCAGCAGCCCTCACTATCGGACACCCTACGAGCAGTACTTC.